The table lists the clone carrying this T cell receptor (beta chain) with a few counts. The antigen is not known. This specimen comes from a study of identical twins. A template switching step contributed a universal primer site, while unique molecular identifiers were present in the cDNA. MiXCR was run by TCRdb on the 5' RACE reads, yielding one entry per CDR3 protein. The top ten hold more than 0.25% of the sample, which has more than 1.5 million distinct CDR3 sequences, about 32% seen once. Study-wide findings and caveats: Within cord blood, abundant beta clonotypes carried fewer insertions, but memory repertoires showed no such trend.

This CDR3 has 17 residues. V was pared by 2 bases and J by 3 bases, with 19 bases between. Germline lookup yields CDR1 MDHEN and CDR2 SYDVKM. The receptor was derived from a newborn girl in good health. The chain carries TRBV28 and TRBJ1-2; D remains ambiguous. The sequenced material came from cord blood. The CDR3 sequence is CASSLATLFLGDYGYTF. For the CDR3, the DNA is TGTGCCAGCAGTTTAGCGACGCTTTTTTTGGGCGACTATGGCTACACCTTC.